This T cell receptor beta chain was obtained from a study of cytomegalovirus exposure and HLA in healthy donors. Across the study: Prior work identified around 120 million unique TCR beta sequences in about 179 million T cells.

The CDR3 extends over 13 amino acids. From germline, CDR1 is SEHNR and CDR2 FQNEAQ (reference sequence). Trimming shortened V by 5 bases and J by 2 bases, and 9 bases separated the two germline ends. About this clone itself: What it binds is not known.

Study-wide results and caveats: It was 164 TCR beta chains that were listed as cytomegalovirus-associated. There were reportedly fewer N-insertions in an Asian-associated ancestry cluster than the roughly 670-donor mean, in a later analysis.

The PCR used 60 Vbeta and 13 Jbeta primers. Here immunoSEQ multiplex PCR was the method, and the copy in TCRdb shows in-frame clones only, minus some. This table holds fewer than 150,000 clones, approximately 80% found once. What was sequenced was PBMCs. The TCR was taken from a male donor in good health and CMV-seronegative. The chain employs TRBV7-9 and TRBJ2-5; D is unresolved. CDR3 sequence (DNA): TGTGCCAGCAGCGGCGGTGGGCAAGAGACCCAGTACTTC. Its protein is CASSGGGQETQYF.